The rows below give T cell receptor beta chains drawn from one sample of a study of T-cell memory formation after mild COVID-19. Via MiXCR, TCRdb re-called the 5' RACE reads, giving one row per CDR3 protein. This table has about 320,000 distinct CDR3 sequences, approximately 14% appearing once. The sequenced material came from PBMCs or a T cell subset sorted from them (not recorded which). The receptors shown here come from a young man who had mild COVID-19 (a few samples of this study predate the infection). Cell type and time point are not known. CDR3s include the opening cysteine and the closing phenylalanine or tryptophan.

v_call	j_call	cdr3_aa
TRBV6-5	TRBJ2-7	CASSYQSVYSVYEQYF
TRBV13	TRBJ1-1	CASSYGGWGMNTEAFF
TRBV5-1	TRBJ1-1	CASSFGPGTEAFF
TRBV4-2	TRBJ2-5	CASSQGGAGGETQYF
TRBV4-3	TRBJ2-3	CASSQAVWASGVTDTQYF
TRBV27	TRBJ1-4	CASSLSRASKLFF
TRBV5-1	TRBJ2-5	CASSFSGGHETQYF
TRBV27	TRBJ1-6	CASRRGQGTYNSPLHF
TRBV4-3	TRBJ2-5	CASSPYPLISGGETQYF
TRBV9	TRBJ1-2	CASSADYGYTF
TRBV29-1	TRBJ1-5	CSVGQSANQPQHF
TRBV11-3	TRBJ1-2	CASSPRRPGGYNYGYTF
TRBV28	TRBJ2-5	CASSFQGVYQETQYF
TRBV7-2	TRBJ1-4	CASSQRGAAEKLFF
TRBV5-1	TRBJ2-1	CASSREPGQGSYEQFF
TRBV6-2/TRBV6-3	TRBJ2-7	CASSATGPSSYEQYF
TRBV6-5	TRBJ2-1	CASSYSKGDEQFF
TRBV12-3/TRBV12-4	TRBJ2-3	CASTTGLAGTNTDTQYF
TRBV7-9	TRBJ1-2	CASSLLTGGLGSYGYTF
TRBV5-1	TRBJ1-2	CASTSGQETSGYTF
TRBV19	TRBJ2-1	CASSSTSGGRDEQFF
TRBV5-1	TRBJ1-5	CASSLAGQPNQPQHF
TRBV7-2	TRBJ1-2	CATRGGRIIGYTF
TRBV20-1	TRBJ2-1	CSARVSGTGINEQFF
TRBV3-1	TRBJ2-1	CASSHTEEGIINEQFF
TRBV24-1	TRBJ2-5	CATSPKGGTETQYF
TRBV24-1	TRBJ2-1	CATSDGTGPKEQFF
TRBV7-9	TRBJ1-1	CASSLSPTETEAFF
TRBV28	TRBJ2-4	CASSIPGTGGNIQYF
TRBV6-2/TRBV6-3	TRBJ1-1	CASSYTGFSPEAFF
TRBV2	TRBJ2-5	CASTDRGETQYF
TRBV7-9	TRBJ2-5	CASSFPATQYF
TRBV7-2	TRBJ1-2	CASSLWAAYGYTF
TRBV7-9	TRBJ2-1	CASSPPGSGDNNEQFF
TRBV28	TRBJ1-5	CASSWGDPGGQPQHF
TRBV6-5	TRBJ2-1	CASSYSVSSYNEQFF
TRBV11-2	TRBJ2-2	CASSPTGGGGGTGELFF
TRBV11-2	TRBJ1-1	CASSPPTGSPEAFF
TRBV15	TRBJ2-7	CATSGGQGASFNEQYF
TRBV13	TRBJ2-6	CASSSTGISGANVLTF
TRBV7-8	TRBJ1-1	CASSSGATYTEAFF
TRBV11-2	TRBJ2-3	CASRYTGRTSTDTQYF
TRBV5-1	TRBJ1-5	CASSLAGVNQPQHF
TRBV10-3	TRBJ2-2	CAISEQGQETNTGELFF
TRBV10-1	TRBJ2-4	CASSVGMGNIQYF
TRBV25-1	TRBJ2-7	CASSDRLPGGHEQYF
TRBV5-1	TRBJ2-2	CASSLRALQATGELFF
TRBV2	TRBJ1-3	CASRAGGNTIYF
TRBV7-2	TRBJ1-5	CASSFGGGRSNQPQHF
TRBV7-9	TRBJ2-5	CASSLSAGGRETQYF
TRBV5-6	TRBJ2-1	CASSLGGTGAMGQFF
TRBV12-3/TRBV12-4	TRBJ2-5	CASSDRGIETQYF